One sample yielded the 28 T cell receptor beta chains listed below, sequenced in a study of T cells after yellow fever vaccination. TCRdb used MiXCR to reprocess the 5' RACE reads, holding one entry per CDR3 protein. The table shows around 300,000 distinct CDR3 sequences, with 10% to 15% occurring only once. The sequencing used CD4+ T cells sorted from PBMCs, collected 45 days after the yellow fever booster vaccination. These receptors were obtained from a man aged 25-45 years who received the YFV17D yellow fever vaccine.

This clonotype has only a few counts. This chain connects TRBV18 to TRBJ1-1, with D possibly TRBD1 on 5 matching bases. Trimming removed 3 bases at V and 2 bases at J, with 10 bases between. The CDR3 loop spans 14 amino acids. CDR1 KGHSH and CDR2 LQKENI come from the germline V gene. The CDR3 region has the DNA TGTGCCAGCTCACCGAGGGGAATTAACACTGAAGCTTTCTTT. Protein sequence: CASSPRGINTEAFF.

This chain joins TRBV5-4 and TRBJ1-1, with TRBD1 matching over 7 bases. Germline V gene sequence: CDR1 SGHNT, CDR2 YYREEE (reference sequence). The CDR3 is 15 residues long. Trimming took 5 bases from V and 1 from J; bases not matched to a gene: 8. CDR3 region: CASSRDSGRNTEAFF. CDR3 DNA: TGTGCCAGCAGTAGGGACAGCGGACGGAACACTGAAGCTTTCTTT.

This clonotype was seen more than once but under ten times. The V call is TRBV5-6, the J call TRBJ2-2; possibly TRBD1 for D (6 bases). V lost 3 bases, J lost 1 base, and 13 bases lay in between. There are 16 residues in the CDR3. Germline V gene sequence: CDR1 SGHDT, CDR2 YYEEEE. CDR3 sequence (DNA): TGTGCCAGCAGCTCCCTCTCACAGGGGAACACCGGGGAGCTGTTTTTT. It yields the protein CASSSLSQGNTGELFF.

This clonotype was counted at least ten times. The CDR3 nucleotides read TGTGCCAGCAGCTTAGCGGGAGGGGCAAACACCGGGGAGCTGTTTTTT. This encodes CASSLAGGANTGELFF. The chain employs TRBV7-8 and TRBJ2-2; TRBD2 agrees at 7 bases. This CDR3 has 16 residues. CDR1 is SGHVS, CDR2 FQNEAQ, per germline. V was clipped by 0 bases and J by 2 bases; unmatched bases: 3.

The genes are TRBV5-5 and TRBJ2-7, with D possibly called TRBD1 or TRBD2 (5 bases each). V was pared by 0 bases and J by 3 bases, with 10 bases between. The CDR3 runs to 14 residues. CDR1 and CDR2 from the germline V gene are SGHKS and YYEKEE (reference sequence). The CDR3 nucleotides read TGTGCCAGCAGCTTGGAAAAGGGGAGCTACGAGCAGTACTTC. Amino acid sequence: CASSLEKGSYEQYF.

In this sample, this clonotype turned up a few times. The CDR3 is CASSWQGSYNEQFF. DNA for the CDR3: TGTGCCAGCAGTTGGCAGGGATCCTACAATGAGCAGTTCTTC. The V gene is TRBV6-2 or TRBV6-3, the J gene TRBJ2-1, with D possibly matching TRBD1 (5 bases). Trimming pared 4 bases from V and 1 base from J, leaving 8 bases between. The CDR3 is 14 residues long. CDR1 is MNHEY and CDR2 is SVGEGT in the germline V gene.

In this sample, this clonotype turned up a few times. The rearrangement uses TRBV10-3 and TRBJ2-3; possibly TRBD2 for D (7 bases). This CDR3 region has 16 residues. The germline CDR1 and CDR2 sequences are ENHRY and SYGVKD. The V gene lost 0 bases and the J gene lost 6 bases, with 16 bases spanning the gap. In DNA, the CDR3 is TGTGCCATCAGTGAGTCAAGGGGGGGACCAAAGGATACGCAGTATTTT. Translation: CAISESRGGPKDTQYF.

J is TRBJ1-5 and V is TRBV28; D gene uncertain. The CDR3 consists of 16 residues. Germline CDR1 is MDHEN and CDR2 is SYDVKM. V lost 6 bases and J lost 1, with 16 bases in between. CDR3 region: CASRRERSGSNQPQHF. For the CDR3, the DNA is TGTGCCAGCAGGCGGGAACGGAGCGGGAGCAATCAGCCCCAGCATTTT.

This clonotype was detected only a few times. CDR3 sequence (DNA): TGTGCCAGCAGCCACCGAAGGTCTTTAAACAATGAGCAGTTCTTC. It codes for CASSHRRSLNNEQFF. The chain has TRBV6-2 or TRBV6-3 and TRBJ2-1, with no clear D. Trimming shortened V by 6 bases and J by 5 bases, and 17 bases separated the two germline ends. CDR3 length: 15 amino acids. CDR1 is MNHEY, CDR2 SVGEGT, per germline.

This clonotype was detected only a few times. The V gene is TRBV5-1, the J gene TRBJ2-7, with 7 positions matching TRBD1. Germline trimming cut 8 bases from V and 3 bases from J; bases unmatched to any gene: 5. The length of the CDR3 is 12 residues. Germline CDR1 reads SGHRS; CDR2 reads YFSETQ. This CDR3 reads CASRQGNYEQYF. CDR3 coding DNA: TGCGCCAGTCGACAGGGAAACTACGAGCAGTACTTC.

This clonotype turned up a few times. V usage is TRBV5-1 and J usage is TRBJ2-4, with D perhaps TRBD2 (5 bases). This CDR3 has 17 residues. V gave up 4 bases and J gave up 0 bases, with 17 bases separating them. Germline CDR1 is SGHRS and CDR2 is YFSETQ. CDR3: CASSPDEGQRAKNIQYF. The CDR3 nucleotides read TGCGCCAGCAGCCCAGACGAGGGTCAGAGAGCCAAAAACATTCAGTACTTC. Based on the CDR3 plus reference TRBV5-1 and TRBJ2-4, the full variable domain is KAGVTQTPRYLIKTRGQQVTLSCSPISGHRSVSWYQQTPGQGLQFLFEYFSETQRNKGNFPGRFSGRQFSNSRSEMNVSTLELGDSALYLCASSPDEGQRAKNIQYFGAGTRLSVL.

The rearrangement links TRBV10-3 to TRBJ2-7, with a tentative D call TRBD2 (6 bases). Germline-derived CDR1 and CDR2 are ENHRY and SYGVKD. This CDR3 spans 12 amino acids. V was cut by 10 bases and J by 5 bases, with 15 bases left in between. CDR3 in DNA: TGTGCCACTAAGGGACTTATGAACGAGCAGTACTTC. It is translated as CATKGLMNEQYF.

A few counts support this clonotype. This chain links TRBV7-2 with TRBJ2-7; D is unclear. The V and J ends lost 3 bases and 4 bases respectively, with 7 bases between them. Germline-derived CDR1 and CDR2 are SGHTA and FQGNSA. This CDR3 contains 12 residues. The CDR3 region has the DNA TGTGCCAGCAGCTTCAGTTTATACGAGCAGTACTTC. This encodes CASSFSLYEQYF.

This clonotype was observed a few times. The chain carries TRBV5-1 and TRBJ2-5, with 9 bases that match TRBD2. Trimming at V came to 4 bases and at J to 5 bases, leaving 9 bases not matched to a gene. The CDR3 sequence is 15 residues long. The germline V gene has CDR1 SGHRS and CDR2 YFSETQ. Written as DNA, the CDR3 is TGCGCCAGCAGCCCCGCGGTAGCGGGAGCCGAGACCCAGTACTTC. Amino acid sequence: CASSPAVAGAETQYF.

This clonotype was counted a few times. For the CDR3, the DNA is TGCAGTGCTAGAACCCCAATAGCGCACAATGAGCAGTTCTTC. Protein product: CSARTPIAHNEQFF. This chain uses TRBV20-1 with TRBJ2-1, with D tentatively TRBD2 (5 bases). Trimming removed 2 bases at V and 5 bases at J, with 13 bases between. The CDR3 covers 14 residues. Germline V gene sequence: CDR1 DFQATT, CDR2 SNEGSKA (reference sequence).

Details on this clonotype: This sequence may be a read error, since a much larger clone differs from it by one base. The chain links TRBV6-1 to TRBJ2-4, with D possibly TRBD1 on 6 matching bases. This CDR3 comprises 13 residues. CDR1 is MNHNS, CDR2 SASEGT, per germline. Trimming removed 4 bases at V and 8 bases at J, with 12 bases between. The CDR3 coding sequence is TGTGCCAGCAGTGCTGGGGGCTGTGACATTCAGTACTTC. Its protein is CASSAGGCDIQYF.

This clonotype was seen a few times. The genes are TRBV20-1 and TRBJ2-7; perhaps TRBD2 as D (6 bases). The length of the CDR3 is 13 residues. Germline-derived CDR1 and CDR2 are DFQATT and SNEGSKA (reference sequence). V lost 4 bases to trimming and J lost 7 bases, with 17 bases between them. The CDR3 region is CSATLAGIREQYF. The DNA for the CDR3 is TGCAGTGCTACGTTGGCGGGAATTCGGGAGCAGTACTTC.

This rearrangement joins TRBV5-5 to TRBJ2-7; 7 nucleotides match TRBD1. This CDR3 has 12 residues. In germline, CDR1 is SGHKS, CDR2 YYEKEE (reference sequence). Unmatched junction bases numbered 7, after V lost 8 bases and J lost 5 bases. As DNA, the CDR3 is TGTGCCAGTCAACAGGGGACAAACGAGCAGTACTTC. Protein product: CASQQGTNEQYF.

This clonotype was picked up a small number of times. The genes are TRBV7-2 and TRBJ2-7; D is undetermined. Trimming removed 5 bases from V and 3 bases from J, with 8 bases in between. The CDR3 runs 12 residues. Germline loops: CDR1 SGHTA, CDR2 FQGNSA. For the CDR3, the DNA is TGTGCCAGCAGCCTCCCCTACTACGAGCAGTACTTC. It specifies CASSLPYYEQYF. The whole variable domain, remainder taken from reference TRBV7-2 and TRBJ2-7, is GAGVSQSPSNKVTEKGKDVELRCDPISGHTALYWYRQSLGQGLEFLIYFQGNSAPDKSGLPSDRFSAERTGGSVSTLTIQRTQQEDSAVYLCASSLPYYEQYFGPGTRLTVT.

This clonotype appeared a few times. CDR3 bases: TGTGCCAGCAGCTTCGGACAGGGGGCTGGTGAGCAGTTCTTC. Its protein product is CASSFGQGAGEQFF. The chain links TRBV7-2 to TRBJ2-1; 11 positions match TRBD1. The CDR3 runs 14 residues. V dropped 3 bases and J dropped 9; count of bases not matched to a gene: 4. From germline, CDR1 is SGHTA and CDR2 FQGNSA.

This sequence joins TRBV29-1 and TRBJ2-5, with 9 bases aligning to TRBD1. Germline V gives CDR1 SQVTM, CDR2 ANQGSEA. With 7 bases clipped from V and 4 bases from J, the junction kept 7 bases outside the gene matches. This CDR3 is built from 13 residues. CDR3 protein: CSDTQGAGETQYF. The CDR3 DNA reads TGCAGCGACACACAGGGGGCGGGAGAGACCCAGTACTTC.

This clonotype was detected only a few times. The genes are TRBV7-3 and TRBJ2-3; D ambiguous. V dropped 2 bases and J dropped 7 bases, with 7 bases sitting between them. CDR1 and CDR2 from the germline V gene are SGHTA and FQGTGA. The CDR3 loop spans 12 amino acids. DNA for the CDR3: TGTGCCAGCAGCTTAGGGCAAAATACGCAGTATTTT. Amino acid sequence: CASSLGQNTQYF.

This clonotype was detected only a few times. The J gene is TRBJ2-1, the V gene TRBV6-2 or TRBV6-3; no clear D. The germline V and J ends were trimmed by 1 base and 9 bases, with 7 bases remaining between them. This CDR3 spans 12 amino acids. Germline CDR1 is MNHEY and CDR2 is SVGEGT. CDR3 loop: CASSYYNREQFF. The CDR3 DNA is TGTGCCAGCAGTTACTATAACCGTGAGCAGTTCTTC.

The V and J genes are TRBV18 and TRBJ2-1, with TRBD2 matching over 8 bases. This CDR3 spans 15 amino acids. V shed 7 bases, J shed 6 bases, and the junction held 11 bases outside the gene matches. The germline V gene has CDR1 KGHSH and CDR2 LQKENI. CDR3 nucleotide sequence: TGTGCCAGCTTACCTGGGACTAGAGGTTCCAATGAGCAGTTCTTC. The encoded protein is CASLPGTRGSNEQFF. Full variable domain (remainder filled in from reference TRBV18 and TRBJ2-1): NAGVMQNPRHLVRRRGQEARLRCSPMKGHSHVYWYRQLPEEGLKFMVYLQKENIIDESGMPKERFSAEFPKEGPSILRIQQVVRGDSAAYFCASLPGTRGSNEQFFGPGTRLTVL.

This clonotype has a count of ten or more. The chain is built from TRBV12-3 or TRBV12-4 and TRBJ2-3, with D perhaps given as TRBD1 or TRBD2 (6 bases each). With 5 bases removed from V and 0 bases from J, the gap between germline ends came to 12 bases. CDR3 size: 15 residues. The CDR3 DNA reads TGTGCCAGCAGTCCCACAGGGACTAGCACAGATACGCAGTATTTT. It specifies CASSPTGTSTDTQYF.

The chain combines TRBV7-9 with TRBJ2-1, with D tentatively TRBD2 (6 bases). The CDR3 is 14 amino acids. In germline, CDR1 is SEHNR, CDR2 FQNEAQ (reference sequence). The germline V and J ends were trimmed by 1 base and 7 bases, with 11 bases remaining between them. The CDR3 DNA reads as TGTGCCAGCAGCTTAGAACTCCGGGGGAATGAGCAGTTCTTC. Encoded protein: CASSLELRGNEQFF.

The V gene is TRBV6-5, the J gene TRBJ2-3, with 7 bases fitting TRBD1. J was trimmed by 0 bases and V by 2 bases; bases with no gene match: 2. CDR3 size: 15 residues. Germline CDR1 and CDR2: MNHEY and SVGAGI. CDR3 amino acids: CASSYRGQSTDTQYF. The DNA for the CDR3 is TGTGCCAGCAGTTACCGGGGACAGAGCACAGATACGCAGTATTTT.

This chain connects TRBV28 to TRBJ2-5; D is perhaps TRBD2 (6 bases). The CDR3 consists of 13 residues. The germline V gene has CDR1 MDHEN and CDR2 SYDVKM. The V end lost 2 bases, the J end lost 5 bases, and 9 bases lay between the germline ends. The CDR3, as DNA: TGTGCCAGCAGTTTAACTAGCCCGGAGACCCAGTACTTC. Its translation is CASSLTSPETQYF.